Listed here are 25 T cell receptor beta chains from one sample, sequenced in a study of shared T cell receptors in the human thymus. Profiling relied on immunoSEQ multiplex PCR, and the TCRdb table lists in-frame clones only, not all of them. The table has approximately 730,000 clones, 70% to 90% seen once. These data are also associated with another study on human thymus T cells.

The sample comprised thymocytes. Receptor source: a girl in the first two years of life with a congenital heart defect.

The V call is TRBV4-2, the J call TRBJ2-7; TRBD1 agrees at 7 bases. V gave up 3 bases and J gave up 6 bases; unmatched junction bases: 5. This CDR3 spans 13 amino acids. Germline V gene data show CDR1 as LGHNA and CDR2 as YNFKEQ. The chain's CDR3 is CASSHDRVSEQYF. CDR3 in DNA: TGTGCCAGCAGCCATGACAGGGTGAGCGAGCAGTACTTC.

V is TRBV5-1 and J is TRBJ1-2, with 12 bases fitting TRBD1. The CDR3 consists of 18 residues. CDR1 SGHRS and CDR2 YFSETQ come from the germline V gene. After removal of 0 bases from V and 6 bases from J, the junction contained 12 bases not matched to a gene. The CDR3 sequence is CASSLARDRGRPEDGYTF. The CDR3 DNA follows: TGCGCCAGCAGCTTGGCCCGGGACAGGGGGCGTCCAGAAGATGGCTACACCTTC. Full variable domain (remainder filled in from reference TRBV5-1 and TRBJ1-2): KAGVTQTPRYLIKTRGQQVTLSCSPISGHRSVSWYQQTPGQGLQFLFEYFSETQRNKGNFPGRFSGRQFSNSRSEMNVSTLELGDSALYLCASSLARDRGRPEDGYTFGSGTRLTVV.

This clone was counted only a few times. The rearrangement uses TRBV6-6 and TRBJ2-1; tentative D call: TRBD1 (7 bases). With 8 bases removed from V and 7 bases from J, the gap between germline ends came to 18 bases. Germline loops: CDR1 MNHNY, CDR2 SVGAGI (reference sequence). This CDR3 comprises 14 residues. The CDR3 bases are TGTGCCAGCTTAAACTCGCAGGGGGGAAATGAGCAGTTCTTC. Protein product: CASLNSQGGNEQFF.

This chain joins TRBV7-8 and TRBJ1-3, with TRBD1 matching over 8 bases. The CDR3 totals 18 residues. With 2 bases clipped from V and 0 bases from J, the junction kept 9 bases outside the gene matches. Germline V gene data show CDR1 as SGHVS and CDR2 as FQNEAQ. CDR3 loop: CASSLSFWDRSSGNTIYF. The CDR3 region has the DNA TGTGCCAGCAGCTTAAGTTTTTGGGACAGGAGCTCTGGAAACACCATATATTTT.

In DNA form, the CDR3 reads TGTGCCAGTGCGGAGGACCGGGGGGATGGTCAGCCCCAGCATTTT. Encoded protein: CASAEDRGDGQPQHF. The chain carries TRBV7-8 and TRBJ1-5, with a possible D match to TRBD1 (5 bases). This CDR3 has 15 amino acids. V lost 9 bases and J 6 bases, leaving 21 bases between the germline ends. The germline gives CDR1 SGHVS, CDR2 FQNEAQ.

The chain recombines TRBV6-5 with TRBJ2-7, with TRBD2 matching 7 bases. After removal of 6 bases from V and 7 bases from J, the junction contained 9 bases not matched to a gene. Germline V gene lookup returns CDR1 MNHEY and CDR2 SVGAGI. The CDR3 totals 13 residues. CDR3 loop: CASREGRVWEQYF. The CDR3 DNA reads as TGTGCCAGCAGAGAGGGGAGGGTCTGGGAGCAGTACTTC.

The rearrangement joins TRBV11-2 to TRBJ2-1, with D possibly TRBD1 on 5 matching bases. V lost 4 bases, J lost 4 bases, and 20 bases lay in between. The V gene's germline CDR1 is SGHAT and CDR2 FQNNGV. This CDR3 is built from 17 residues. The CDR3 DNA is TGTGCCAGCAGCTCCCTGGACACCGCAGGTATATACAATGAGCAGTTCTTC. Amino acid sequence: CASSSLDTAGIYNEQFF.

The chain has TRBV5-1 and TRBJ2-3; 16 bases map to TRBD2. The ends lost 4 bases at V and 3 bases at J; junction bases unmatched: 11. Germline V gene lookup returns CDR1 SGHRS and CDR2 YFSETQ. The CDR3 runs to 19 residues. The CDR3 nucleotides are TGCGCCAGCAGCCCCGGGACTAGCGGGGGGGCCTTGACTACAGATACGCAGTATTTT. Its protein product is CASSPGTSGGALTTDTQYF.

The chain carries TRBV7-3 and TRBJ2-2; D ambiguous. CDR1 SGHTA and CDR2 FQGTGA come from the germline V gene. Trimming left V 0 bases short and J 4 bases short, with 3 bases between. This CDR3 has 13 amino acids. CDR3 nucleotides: TGTGCCAGCAGCTTAACTAGCACCGGGGAGCTGTTTTTT. Translated, it gives CASSLTSTGELFF.

The rearrangement links TRBV7-2 to TRBJ1-3; TRBD1 is a possible D gene (5 bases). Germline V lookup: CDR1 SGHTA, CDR2 FQGNSA. The CDR3 contains 12 residues. Trimming cost V 6 bases and J 2 bases, with 5 bases left between them. The CDR3 spells CASRGPGNTIYF. The CDR3 DNA reads as TGTGCCAGCAGGGGGCCTGGAAACACCATATATTTT.

This clone was counted once. The chain employs TRBV2 and TRBJ2-6, with D possibly TRBD2 on 5 matching bases. The germline gives CDR1 SNHLY, CDR2 FYNNEI. Trimming pared 6 bases from V and 1 base from J, leaving 16 bases between. The CDR3 is made up of 17 amino acids. The DNA of the CDR3 is TGTGCCAGCAGGTGGGAGAGAGATATTTCTGGGGCCAACGTCCTGACTTTC. Its protein is CASRWERDISGANVLTF. The full variable domain, rest sourced from reference TRBV2 and TRBJ2-6, is EPEVTQTPSHQVTQMGQEVILRCVPISNHLYFYWYRQILGQKVEFLVSFYNNEISEKSEIFDDQFSVERPDGSNFTLKIRSTKLEDSAMYFCASRWERDISGANVLTFGAGSRLTVL.

The V call is TRBV7-2, the J call TRBJ2-1; 11 positions agree with TRBD1. The CDR3 is made up of 15 amino acids. Per the germline V gene, CDR1 is SGHTA and CDR2 is FQGNSA. V shed 6 bases and J 6 bases; nucleotides not matched to a gene: 7. The CDR3 region is CASRDGQGACNEQFF. The CDR3 coding sequence is TGTGCCAGCAGGGATGGACAGGGGGCGTGCAATGAGCAGTTCTTC. Based on the CDR3 plus reference TRBV7-2 and TRBJ2-1, the full variable domain is GAGVSQSPSNKVTEKGKDVELRCDPISGHTALYWYRQSLGQGLEFLIYFQGNSAPDKSGLPSDRFSAERTGGSVSTLTIQRTQQEDSAVYLCASRDGQGACNEQFFGPGTRLTVL.

The chain joins TRBV5-6 to TRBJ1-5, with 9 bases identical to TRBD1. Germline CDR1 reads SGHDT; CDR2 reads YYEEEE. The junction had 8 bases not matched to a gene; V was cut back by 4 bases and J by 9 bases. CDR3 size: 14 residues. The CDR3 here is CASSLGQGRLPQHF. The CDR3, as DNA: TGTGCCAGCAGCCTGGGACAGGGAAGACTGCCCCAGCATTTT.

The V gene is TRBV4-2, the J gene TRBJ1-5; the D is unclear. The CDR3 extends over 20 amino acids. CDR1 is LGHNA and CDR2 is YNFKEQ in the germline V gene. V lost 0 bases and J lost 0, with 21 bases in between. CDR3 DNA: TGTGCCAGCAGCCAAGACCTCCTGAACCTCCACGGACTTAGCAATCAGCCCCAGCATTTT. As protein: CASSQDLLNLHGLSNQPQHF.

CDR3 sequence: CASSFPTGVAKNIQYF. CDR3 sequence (DNA): TGTGCCAGCAGCTTTCCCACAGGTGTAGCCAAAAACATTCAGTACTTC. V and J are TRBV5-6 and TRBJ2-4; the D gene is possibly TRBD1 (5 bases). Trimming took 2 bases from V and 0 from J, leaving 12 bases between them. The CDR3 runs to 16 residues. Germline V gene lookup returns CDR1 SGHDT and CDR2 YYEEEE.

The chain recombines TRBV6-1 with TRBJ2-5; 9 nucleotides line up with TRBD1. Per germline, CDR1 MNHNS and CDR2 SASEGT. The CDR3 covers 19 residues. V gave up 0 bases and J gave up 4 bases; unmatched junction bases: 15. CDR3 DNA: TGTGCCAGCAGTGAAGCGGAAAATAGGCGGGACAGGGTTAGAGAGACCCAGTACTTC. Translating gives CASSEAENRRDRVRETQYF.

The chain couples TRBV2 to TRBJ2-7; 7 bases fit TRBD2. CDR3 size: 15 residues. The germline CDR1 and CDR2 sequences are SNHLY and FYNNEI. Trimming took 3 bases from V and 2 from J; bases not matched to a gene: 7. CDR3 residues: CASSEWSSGTYEQYF. The CDR3 DNA reads TGTGCCAGCAGTGAGTGGTCTAGCGGAACCTACGAGCAGTACTTC.

The rearrangement joins TRBV27 to TRBJ1-6; tentatively, D is TRBD1 (6 bases). V lost 2 bases, J lost 7 bases, and 9 bases lay in between. This CDR3 contains 14 residues. Germline V gives CDR1 MNHEY, CDR2 SMNVEV (reference sequence). CDR3 coding DNA: TGTGCCAGCAGTTTAGCGGGGGGCAATTCACCCCTCCACTTT. Its protein product is CASSLAGGNSPLHF.

V gene TRBV28 combines with J gene TRBJ2-7; TRBD1 aligns across 7 bases. The V and J ends lost 8 bases and 4 bases, in that order; junction bases with no gene match: 14. CDR1 is MDHEN and CDR2 is SYDVKM in the germline V gene. The CDR3 covers 15 residues. In nucleotides, the CDR3 is TGTGCCAGCCTAATGGGGCAGGGGGTCGAATACGAGCAGTACTTC. Translated, it gives CASLMGQGVEYEQYF.

The chain has TRBV27 and TRBJ2-1; tentatively, D is TRBD1 (7 bases). Looked up from germline, CDR1 is MNHEY and CDR2 is SMNVEV (reference sequence). V was cut by 2 bases and J by 2 bases, with 10 bases left in between. The CDR3 consists of 15 residues. This CDR3 is CASSLQGGPYNEQFF. CDR3 nucleotide sequence: TGTGCCAGCAGTTTACAGGGGGGCCCCTACAATGAGCAGTTCTTC.

The chain has TRBV18 and TRBJ1-3; D call uncertain. Germline V gene data show CDR1 as KGHSH and CDR2 as LQKENI. The ends were cut back, 0 bases at V and 0 bases at J, with 6 bases in the middle. The CDR3 has 15 residues. The CDR3 spells CASSPPRFSGNTIYF. CDR3 bases: TGTGCCAGCTCACCACCGCGGTTCTCTGGAAACACCATATATTTT. The full variable domain, rest sourced from reference TRBV18 and TRBJ1-3, is NAGVMQNPRHLVRRRGQEARLRCSPMKGHSHVYWYRQLPEEGLKFMVYLQKENIIDESGMPKERFSAEFPKEGPSILRIQQVVRGDSAAYFCASSPPRFSGNTIYFGEGSWLTVV.

In this sample, this clone turned up a few times. J is TRBJ2-7 and V is TRBV28, with a weak D call TRBD1 (6 bases). V lost 3 bases, J lost 1 base, and 13 bases lay in between. This CDR3 region has 15 residues. CDR1 MDHEN and CDR2 SYDVKM come from the germline V gene. CDR3 in DNA: TGTGCCAGCAGTTTCTACAGGGTTCTGTCCTACGAGCAGTACTTC. Residues: CASSFYRVLSYEQYF.

J is TRBJ1-1 and V is TRBV14, with D unresolved. Trimming pared 0 bases from V and 10 bases from J, leaving 15 bases between. Germline V gene sequence: CDR1 SGHDN, CDR2 FVKESK. This CDR3 is 14 amino acids long. The CDR3 DNA follows: TGTGCCAGCAGCCAAGACAGGCAGGCAGGCACAGCTTTCTTT. Its protein product is CASSQDRQAGTAFF.

The V gene is TRBV7-2, the J gene TRBJ1-2, with 10 bases that match TRBD1. CDR3 length: 15 residues. Looked up from germline, CDR1 is SGHTA and CDR2 is FQGNSA. With 1 base clipped from V and 6 bases from J, the junction kept 5 bases outside the gene matches. In DNA form, the CDR3 reads TGTGCCAGCAGCTTAGGACGACAGGGGGCGAATGGCTACACCTTC. Translating gives CASSLGRQGANGYTF.

This chain links TRBV11-2 with TRBJ2-7; tentative D call: TRBD1 (6 bases). Germline loops: CDR1 SGHAT, CDR2 FQNNGV. V shed 6 bases and J shed 1 base, with 13 bases lying between them. The CDR3 loop spans 14 amino acids. The CDR3 protein is CASRDRILSYEQYF. DNA of the CDR3: TGTGCCAGCAGGGACAGAATACTATCCTACGAGCAGTACTTC. Full variable domain (remainder filled in from reference TRBV11-2 and TRBJ2-7): EAGVAQSPRYKIIEKRQSVAFWCNPISGHATLYWYQQILGQGPKLLIQFQNNGVVDDSQLPKDRFSAERLKGVDSTLKIQPAKLEDSAVYLCASRDRILSYEQYFGPGTRLTVT.